These T cell receptor beta chains were read from a single sample in a study of cytomegalovirus exposure and HLA in healthy donors. Profiling relied on immunoSEQ multiplex PCR, and the TCRdb table lists in-frame clones only, not all of them. The sample has some 200,000 clones, 75% to 85% seen once. The sequencing sample was made of PBMCs. Source of these receptors: a woman younger than 45 in good health and CMV-seronegative. The CDR3 runs from the conserved cysteine through the conserved F or W. Only some rows state a clone size, as once, few, many or a class for expanded clones.

J gene: TRBJ1-2
clone size: NA
V gene: TRBV11-1
CDR3 protein: CASSSDRMHNYGYTF

J gene: TRBJ2-2
clone size: NA
V gene: TRBV9
CDR3 protein: CASSVGPLAASYTGELFF

J gene: TRBJ1-5
clone size: few
V gene: TRBV6-5
CDR3 protein: CASSMGPNQPQHF

J gene: TRBJ2-2
clone size: NA
V gene: TRBV7-3
CDR3 protein: CASSHRESGELFF

J gene: TRBJ1-4
clone size: NA
V gene: TRBV7-9
CDR3 protein: CASSSRQGYEKLFF

J gene: TRBJ2-3
clone size: NA
V gene: TRBV5-1
CDR3 protein: CASSLGARDTQYF

J gene: TRBJ1-5
clone size: NA
V gene: TRBV7-2
CDR3 protein: CASSLSPDQPQHF

J gene: TRBJ2-7
clone size: NA
V gene: TRBV18
CDR3 protein: CASSPNDSYEQYF

J gene: TRBJ1-1
clone size: NA
V gene: TRBV7-9
CDR3 protein: CSSSRVQGTEAFF

J gene: TRBJ2-4
clone size: NA
V gene: TRBV5-6
CDR3 protein: CASSATNFQGDIQYF

J gene: TRBJ1-3
clone size: NA
V gene: TRBV5-1
CDR3 protein: CASSLGGLSGNTIYF

J gene: TRBJ2-1
clone size: NA
V gene: TRBV28
CDR3 protein: CASSRRDRYNEQFF

J gene: TRBJ1-5
clone size: NA
V gene: TRBV28
CDR3 protein: CASSLISGGENQPQHF

J gene: TRBJ1-1
clone size: NA
V gene: TRBV6-1
CDR3 protein: CASSDRGNTEAFF